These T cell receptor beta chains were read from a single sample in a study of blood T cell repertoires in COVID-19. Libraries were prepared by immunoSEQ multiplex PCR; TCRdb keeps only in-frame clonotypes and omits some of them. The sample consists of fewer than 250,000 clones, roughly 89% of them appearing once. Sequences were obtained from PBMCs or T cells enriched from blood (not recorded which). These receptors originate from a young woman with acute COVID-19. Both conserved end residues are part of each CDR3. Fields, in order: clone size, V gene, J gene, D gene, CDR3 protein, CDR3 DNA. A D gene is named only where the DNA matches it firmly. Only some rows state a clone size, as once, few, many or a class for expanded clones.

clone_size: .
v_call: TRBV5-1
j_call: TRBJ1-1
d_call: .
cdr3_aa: CASTQYTGNTEAFF
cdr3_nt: TGCGCCAGCACCCAATACACAGGGAACACTGAAGCTTTCTTT

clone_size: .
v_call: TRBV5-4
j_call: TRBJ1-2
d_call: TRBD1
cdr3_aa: CASSSWDRGFGYTF
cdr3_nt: TGTGCCAGCAGCTCGTGGGACAGGGGGTTTGGCTACACCTTC

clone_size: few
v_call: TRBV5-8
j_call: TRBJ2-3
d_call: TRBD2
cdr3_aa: CASSPGTSGGLSTDTQYF
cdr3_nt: TGTGCCAGCAGCCCGGGGACTAGCGGGGGCCTTAGCACAGATACGCAGTATTTT

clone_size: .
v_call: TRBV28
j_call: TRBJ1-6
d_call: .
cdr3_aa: CASSRPRDGSSYNSPLHF
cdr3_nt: TGTGCCAGCAGTCGCCCCCGGGACGGGAGCTCCTATAATTCACCCCTCCACTTT

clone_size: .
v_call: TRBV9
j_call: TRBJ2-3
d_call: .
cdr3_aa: CASSVEDYNGDTQYF
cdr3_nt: TGTGCCAGCAGCGTAGAGGACTATAACGGAGATACGCAGTATTTT

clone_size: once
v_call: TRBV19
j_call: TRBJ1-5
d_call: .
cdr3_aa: CASRITGLSNQPQHF
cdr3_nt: TGTGCCAGTAGAATTACAGGGTTGAGCAATCAGCCCCAGCATTTT

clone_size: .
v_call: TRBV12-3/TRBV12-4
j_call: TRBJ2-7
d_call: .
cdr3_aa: CASSSFSAYEQYF
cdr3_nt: TGTGCCAGCAGTTCCTTCAGTGCCTACGAGCAGTACTTC

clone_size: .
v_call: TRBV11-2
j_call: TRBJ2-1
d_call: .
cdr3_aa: CASSPWDSPEQFF
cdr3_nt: TGTGCCAGCAGCCCCTGGGACTCCCCTGAGCAGTTCTTC

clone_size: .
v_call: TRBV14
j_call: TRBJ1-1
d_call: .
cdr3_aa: CASSQVQGYTEAFF
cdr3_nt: TGTGCCAGCAGCCAAGTTCAGGGGTACACTGAAGCTTTCTTT

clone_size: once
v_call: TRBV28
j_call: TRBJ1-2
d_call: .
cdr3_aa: CASSWTVYGYTF
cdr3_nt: TGTGCCAGCAGTTGGACAGTTTATGGCTACACCTTC

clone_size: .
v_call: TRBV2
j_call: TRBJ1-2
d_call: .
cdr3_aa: CASSEWAGGYTF
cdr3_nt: TGTGCCAGCAGTGAATGGGCCGGTGGCTACACCTTC

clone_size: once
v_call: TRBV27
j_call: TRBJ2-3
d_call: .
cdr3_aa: CASSSLRSTDTQYF
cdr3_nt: TGTGCCAGCAGTTCCCTACGGAGCACAGATACGCAGTATTTT

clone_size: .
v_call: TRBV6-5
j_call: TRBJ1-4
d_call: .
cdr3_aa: CASSPTMTGGKLFF
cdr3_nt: TGTGCCAGCAGTCCCACAATGACCGGCGGAAAACTGTTTTTT

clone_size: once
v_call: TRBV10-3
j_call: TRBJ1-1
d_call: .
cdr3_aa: CAIKQGTEAFF
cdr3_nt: TGTGCCATCAAACAGGGCACTGAAGCTTTCTTT

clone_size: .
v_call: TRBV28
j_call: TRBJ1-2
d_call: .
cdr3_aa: CASTKRAYGYTF
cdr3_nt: TGTGCCAGCACCAAGAGGGCTTATGGCTACACCTTC

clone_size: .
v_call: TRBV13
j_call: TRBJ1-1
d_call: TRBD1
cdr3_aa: CASSLERGRRAEAFF
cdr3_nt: TGTGCCAGCAGCTTAGAAAGGGGGCGGCGGGCTGAAGCTTTCTTT

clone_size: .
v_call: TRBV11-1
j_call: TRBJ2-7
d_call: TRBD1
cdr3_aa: CASSSTGESSYEQYF
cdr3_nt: TGTGCCAGCAGCTCCACAGGGGAGAGCTCCTACGAGCAGTACTTC

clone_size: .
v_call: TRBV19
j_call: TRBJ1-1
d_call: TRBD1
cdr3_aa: CASSISSTGSTEAFF
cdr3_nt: TGTGCCAGTAGTATCTCTTCGACAGGGAGCACTGAAGCTTTCTTT